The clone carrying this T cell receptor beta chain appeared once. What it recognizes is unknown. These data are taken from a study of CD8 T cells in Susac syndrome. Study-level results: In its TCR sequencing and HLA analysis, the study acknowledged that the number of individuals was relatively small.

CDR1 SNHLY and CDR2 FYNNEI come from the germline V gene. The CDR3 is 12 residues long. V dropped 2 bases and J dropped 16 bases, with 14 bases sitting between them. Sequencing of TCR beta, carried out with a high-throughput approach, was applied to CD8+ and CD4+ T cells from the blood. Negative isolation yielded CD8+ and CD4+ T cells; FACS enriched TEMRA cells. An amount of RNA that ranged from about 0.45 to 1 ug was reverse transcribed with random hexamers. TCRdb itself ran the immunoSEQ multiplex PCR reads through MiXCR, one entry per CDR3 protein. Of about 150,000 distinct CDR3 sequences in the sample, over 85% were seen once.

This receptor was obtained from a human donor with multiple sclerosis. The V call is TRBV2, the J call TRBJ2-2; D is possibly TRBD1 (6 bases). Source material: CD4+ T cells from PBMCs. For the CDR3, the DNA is TGTGCCAGCAGTGAAACAGGGAGATTTACGTTTTTT. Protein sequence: CASSETGRFTFF.